One and the same sample provided the 14 T cell receptor beta chains below, sequenced in a study of blood T cell repertoires in COVID-19. The data were produced by immunoSEQ multiplex PCR, yet TCRdb's version contains in-frame clones alone and is incomplete. The sample has under 200,000 clones, 60% to 80% seen once. The sequenced sample consisted of peripheral blood. These receptors came from a man aged 70 or older with acute or convalescent COVID-19.

This chain uses TRBV5-4 with TRBJ1-6; 7 bases match TRBD1. From germline, CDR1 is SGHNT and CDR2 YYREEE (reference sequence). Trimming cost V 4 bases and J 7 bases; bases outside gene matches: 14. The CDR3 has 17 amino acids. The CDR3 DNA reads as TGTGCCAGCAGCGGAGGGGCAGGGGGACGCCGAAATTCACCCCTCCACTTT. It translates to CASSGGAGGRRNSPLHF.

This sequence joins TRBV19 and TRBJ2-6; D uncertain. CDR3 length equals 15 residues. CDR1 and CDR2 from the germline V gene are LNHDA and SQIVND (reference sequence). The V gene lost 7 bases and the J gene lost 0 bases, with 10 bases spanning the gap. CDR3: CASIRRSSGANVLTF. The CDR3 nucleotides read TGTGCCAGTATCCGGCGGAGCTCTGGGGCCAACGTCCTGACTTTC.

The V and J genes are TRBV5-1 and TRBJ2-1; D might be TRBD2 (5 bases). From germline, CDR1 is SGHRS and CDR2 YFSETQ. The CDR3 consists of 17 residues. Trimming left V 5 bases short and J 2 bases short, with 20 bases between. The CDR3 nucleotides are TGCGCCAGCAGGATGGAAGAACCCGGGATTACCTACAATGAGCAGTTCTTC. Encoded protein: CASRMEEPGITYNEQFF.

The V gene is TRBV2, the J gene TRBJ2-1; D is unclear. The CDR3 consists of 13 residues. V gave up 2 bases and J gave up 9 bases, with 11 bases separating them. Germline V gene lookup returns CDR1 SNHLY and CDR2 FYNNEI. The CDR3 protein is CASSEPFFREQFF. In nucleotides, the CDR3 is TGTGCCAGCAGTGAACCCTTTTTTCGTGAGCAGTTCTTC.

The J gene is TRBJ2-2, the V gene TRBV11-3; D may be TRBD2 (5 bases). CDR3 length: 12 residues. V was cut by 5 bases and J by 5 bases, with 6 bases left in between. Germline loops: CDR1 SGHNT, CDR2 YENEEA. CDR3 sequence reads: CASSTGTGELFF. CDR3 DNA sequence: TGTGCCAGCAGCACGGGAACCGGGGAGCTGTTTTTT.

The chain employs TRBV7-9 and TRBJ2-1; possibly TRBD2 for D (5 bases). Germline V CDR1 and CDR2: SEHNR, FQNEAQ (reference sequence). The CDR3 is 16 residues long. The ends were cut back, 5 bases at V and 2 bases at J, with 16 bases in the middle. The CDR3 here is CASSPREVRAYNEQFF. The CDR3 bases are TGTGCCAGCAGCCCGAGAGAAGTGAGGGCCTACAATGAGCAGTTCTTC.

This chain joins TRBV5-4 and TRBJ2-2, with D tentatively TRBD1 (5 bases). V was pared by 0 bases and J by 4 bases, with 10 bases between. Germline assignment: CDR1 SGHNT and CDR2 YYREEE (reference sequence). This CDR3 contains 15 residues. CDR3 loop: CASSLGRVRTGELFF. The DNA for the CDR3 is TGTGCCAGCAGCTTGGGCAGGGTACGCACCGGGGAGCTGTTTTTT.

The V gene is TRBV13, the J gene TRBJ2-7; 10 bases match TRBD2. Trimming cost V 5 bases and J 2 bases; bases outside gene matches: 9. Germline values: CDR1 PRHDT, CDR2 FYEKMQ (reference sequence). This CDR3 is 16 amino acids long. The CDR3, as DNA: TGTGCCAGCAGCCTGTACCGGACTAGCGGAACCTACGAGCAGTACTTC. This codes for CASSLYRTSGTYEQYF.

As DNA, the CDR3 is TGTGCCACCAGTGCCCCGGGGAGGGAAAAACTGTTTTTT. This codes for CATSAPGREKLFF. This chain joins TRBV24-1 and TRBJ1-4; D ambiguous. From germline, CDR1 is KGHDR and CDR2 SFDVKD. The CDR3 totals 13 residues. Trimming shortened V by 5 bases and J by 8 bases, and 11 bases separated the two germline ends.

Ten or more counts support this clone. This chain joins TRBV27 and TRBJ2-1, with TRBD1 as a possible D gene (5 bases). The germline V and J ends were trimmed by 4 bases and 4 bases, with 11 bases remaining between them. Germline values: CDR1 MNHEY, CDR2 SMNVEV (reference sequence). The CDR3 is made up of 14 amino acids. This CDR3 is CASSSFRAYNEQFF. The DNA of the CDR3 is TGTGCCAGCAGTTCGTTCAGGGCATACAATGAGCAGTTCTTC.

This clone was observed a handful of times. The rearrangement joins TRBV27 to TRBJ1-1; D is possibly TRBD1 (6 bases). Germline CDR1 MNHEY, CDR2 SMNVEV (reference sequence). The ends were cut back, 6 bases at V and 8 bases at J, with 13 bases in the middle. The CDR3 has 12 residues. This CDR3 reads CASSPTGSEAFF. In DNA form, the CDR3 reads TGTGCCAGCAGCCCCACAGGGTCGGAAGCTTTCTTT.

The chain combines TRBV11-3 with TRBJ2-6; 8 nucleotides agree with TRBD1. The germline gives CDR1 SGHNT, CDR2 YENEEA. J gave up 0 bases and V 5 bases, and 6 bases lay outside the gene matches. The CDR3 length is 17 residues. DNA of the CDR3: TGTGCCAGCAGCCCGGGACAGGCTTTCTCTGGGGCCAACGTCCTGACTTTC. Protein product: CASSPGQAFSGANVLTF.

The genes are TRBV2 and TRBJ1-6; 7 nucleotides align to TRBD1. Losses at the gene ends were 9 bases for V and 6 bases for J; bases not matched to a gene: 8. The CDR3 sequence is 14 residues long. In germline, CDR1 is SNHLY, CDR2 FYNNEI. The DNA of the CDR3 is TGTGCCAGAAAAGACAGGGTGCTTAATTCACCCCTCCACTTT. Its protein is CARKDRVLNSPLHF.

V is TRBV5-1 and J is TRBJ1-4; TRBD1 matches at 8 bases. Germline CDR1 and CDR2: SGHRS and YFSETQ. V lost 0 bases to trimming and J lost 4 bases; unmatched junction nucleotides: 5. The CDR3 is made up of 16 amino acids. CDR3: CASSLGPTGVNEKLFF. The CDR3 nucleotides read TGCGCCAGCAGCTTGGGACCGACAGGGGTTAATGAAAAACTGTTTTTT.